A selection of T cell receptor beta chains follows, all from one sample in a study of blood T cell repertoires in COVID-19. The assay was immunoSEQ multiplex PCR, and TCRdb's table has in-frame clones only and misses some. The sample consists of about 120,000 clones, 75% to 90% of them appearing once. Material: peripheral blood. These receptors all stem from a woman in her 70s with acute or convalescent COVID-19. The CDR3 runs from the conserved cysteine through the conserved F or W. Each record gives: D gene, V gene, clone size, J gene, CDR3 protein, CDR3 DNA. The D gene is left open where the match is weak. Where a row states a size, it is once, few, many or the class of an expanded clone; other rows omit it.

d_call: .; v_call: TRBV28; clone_size: .; j_call: TRBJ1-3; cdr3_aa: CASSTPRPTGNTIYF; cdr3_nt: TGTGCCAGCAGTACTCCCCGCCCAACGGGAAACACCATATATTTT
d_call: .; v_call: TRBV2; clone_size: .; j_call: TRBJ2-7; cdr3_aa: CASSAPPYRASEQYF; cdr3_nt: TGTGCCAGCAGTGCGCCTCCATACAGGGCCAGCGAGCAGTACTTC
d_call: .; v_call: TRBV27; clone_size: .; j_call: TRBJ1-6; cdr3_aa: CASSSTVSPLHF; cdr3_nt: TGTGCCAGCAGTTCCACTGTTTCACCCCTCCACTTT
d_call: TRBD1; v_call: TRBV2; clone_size: .; j_call: TRBJ1-1; cdr3_aa: CASNLQGAYTEAFF; cdr3_nt: TGTGCCAGCAATCTACAGGGGGCCTACACTGAAGCTTTCTTT
d_call: .; v_call: TRBV6-5; clone_size: once; j_call: TRBJ1-2; cdr3_aa: CASSYGGSRGYTF; cdr3_nt: TGTGCCAGCAGTTACGGAGGATCTAGAGGCTACACCTTC
d_call: TRBD2; v_call: TRBV6-5; clone_size: few; j_call: TRBJ2-3; cdr3_aa: CASKSGGTDTQYF; cdr3_nt: TGTGCCAGCAAGAGCGGGGGCACAGATACGCAGTATTTT
d_call: .; v_call: TRBV6-5; clone_size: .; j_call: TRBJ1-1; cdr3_aa: CASSPLTGGTEAFF; cdr3_nt: TGTGCCAGCAGTCCACTGACGGGGGGCACTGAAGCTTTCTTT
d_call: .; v_call: TRBV6-2/TRBV6-3; clone_size: .; j_call: TRBJ2-7; cdr3_aa: CASSYYRRTATYEQYF; cdr3_nt: TGTGCCAGCAGTTATTACCGCCGGACAGCGACCTACGAGCAGTACTTC
d_call: .; v_call: TRBV5-5; clone_size: .; j_call: TRBJ2-7; cdr3_aa: CASRSEQGGSYEQYF; cdr3_nt: TGTGCCAGCAGATCTGAACAGGGGGGGTCCTACGAGCAGTACTTC
d_call: .; v_call: TRBV29-1; clone_size: .; j_call: TRBJ1-6; cdr3_aa: CSVGPPGGGSPLHF; cdr3_nt: TGCAGCGTTGGACCACCCGGAGGAGGTTCACCCCTCCACTTT
d_call: .; v_call: TRBV19; clone_size: .; j_call: TRBJ1-5; cdr3_aa: CASSIAGGGRDQPQHF; cdr3_nt: TGTGCCAGTAGTATTGCGGGGGGGGGCAGGGATCAGCCCCAGCATTTT
d_call: .; v_call: TRBV28; clone_size: .; j_call: TRBJ1-2; cdr3_aa: CASISPNYYGYTF; cdr3_nt: TGTGCCAGCATTTCTCCCAACTACTATGGCTACACCTTC
d_call: .; v_call: TRBV9; clone_size: .; j_call: TRBJ2-2; cdr3_aa: CASSVTGQGTTGELFF; cdr3_nt: TGTGCCAGCAGCGTGACGGGGCAGGGGACCACCGGGGAGCTGTTTTTT
d_call: .; v_call: TRBV12-3/TRBV12-4; clone_size: .; j_call: TRBJ1-5; cdr3_aa: CASSLSPQSQHF; cdr3_nt: TGTGCCAGCAGTTTGTCACCCCAGTCCCAGCATTTT
d_call: TRBD1; v_call: TRBV12-3/TRBV12-4; clone_size: .; j_call: TRBJ1-5; cdr3_aa: CASSGQGSRPQHF; cdr3_nt: TGTGCCAGCAGTGGACAGGGCAGTAGGCCCCAGCATTTT
d_call: TRBD1; v_call: TRBV28; clone_size: .; j_call: TRBJ1-1; cdr3_aa: CASSPPGQRMNTEAFF; cdr3_nt: TGTGCCAGCAGCCCTCCGGGACAGCGCATGAACACTGAAGCTTTCTTT
d_call: TRBD1; v_call: TRBV24-1; clone_size: .; j_call: TRBJ2-3; cdr3_aa: CASTCRLGTGGTDTQYF; cdr3_nt: TGTGCCTCCACCTGCCGCCTCGGGACAGGGGGGACAGATACGCAGTATTTT
d_call: .; v_call: TRBV7-9; clone_size: .; j_call: TRBJ1-2; cdr3_aa: CASSPVTGRLNYGYTF; cdr3_nt: TGTGCCAGCAGCCCTGTGACAGGACGACTCAACTATGGCTACACCTTC
d_call: .; v_call: TRBV7-8; clone_size: .; j_call: TRBJ1-1; cdr3_aa: CASSHQGRGARAFF; cdr3_nt: TGTGCCAGCAGCCACCAGGGGCGGGGGGCGCGGGCTTTCTTT
d_call: TRBD2; v_call: TRBV7-3; clone_size: .; j_call: TRBJ2-1; cdr3_aa: CASSPGTSVEQFF; cdr3_nt: TGTGCCAGCAGCCCCGGGACTAGCGTAGAGCAGTTCTTC
d_call: .; v_call: TRBV30; clone_size: .; j_call: TRBJ1-2; cdr3_aa: CAWSLLAGRLINYGYTF; cdr3_nt: TGTGCCTGGTCCCTCCTGGCAGGGCGGTTGATAAACTATGGCTACACCTTC
d_call: TRBD1; v_call: TRBV5-3; clone_size: .; j_call: TRBJ1-5; cdr3_aa: CARSRIPGQGFSSNQPQHF; cdr3_nt: TGTGCCAGAAGCCGCATACCGGGACAGGGTTTTAGCTCTAATCAGCCCCAGCATTTT
d_call: .; v_call: TRBV12-5; clone_size: .; j_call: TRBJ2-3; cdr3_aa: CASARGTTSTDTQYF; cdr3_nt: TGTGCTAGTGCTCGAGGGACAACTAGCACAGATACGCAGTATTTT
d_call: .; v_call: TRBV20-1; clone_size: .; j_call: TRBJ1-5; cdr3_aa: CSASSGSGNQPQHF; cdr3_nt: TGCAGTGCTAGTTCGGGGAGTGGCAATCAGCCCCAGCATTTT
d_call: TRBD1; v_call: TRBV24-1; clone_size: .; j_call: TRBJ1-2; cdr3_aa: CATSRDSYGYTF; cdr3_nt: TGTGCCACCAGCAGGGACAGCTATGGCTACACCTTC
d_call: .; v_call: TRBV5-5; clone_size: .; j_call: TRBJ2-6; cdr3_aa: CATESVLSGANVLTF; cdr3_nt: TGTGCCACAGAATCCGTTCTCTCTGGGGCCAACGTCCTGACTTTC
d_call: .; v_call: TRBV5-1; clone_size: few; j_call: TRBJ1-2; cdr3_aa: CASSLSDRYYGYTF; cdr3_nt: TGCGCCAGCAGCTTGTCAGACAGATACTATGGCTACACCTTC
d_call: TRBD2; v_call: TRBV12-3/TRBV12-4; clone_size: .; j_call: TRBJ2-7; cdr3_aa: CASSLAGGLEQYF; cdr3_nt: TGTGCCAGCAGCTTAGCGGGGGGGCTTGAGCAGTACTTC
d_call: .; v_call: TRBV29-1; clone_size: .; j_call: TRBJ1-1; cdr3_aa: CSSTRDMNTEAFF; cdr3_nt: TGCAGCTCAACCAGGGACATGAACACTGAAGCTTTCTTT
d_call: .; v_call: TRBV18; clone_size: .; j_call: TRBJ2-2; cdr3_aa: CASSGFGTSTGELFF; cdr3_nt: TGTGCCAGCTCAGGGTTCGGGACATCGACCGGGGAGCTGTTTTTT
d_call: TRBD1; v_call: TRBV27; clone_size: .; j_call: TRBJ1-2; cdr3_aa: CASSLRTGPYGYTF; cdr3_nt: TGTGCCAGCAGTCTGCGGACAGGCCCTTATGGCTACACCTTC
d_call: .; v_call: TRBV6-5; clone_size: .; j_call: TRBJ1-5; cdr3_aa: CASSWVPPGSREPQHF; cdr3_nt: TGTGCCAGCAGTTGGGTCCCGCCGGGAAGCCGAGAGCCCCAGCATTTT
d_call: .; v_call: TRBV4-1; clone_size: .; j_call: TRBJ1-3; cdr3_aa: CASSQEFGGVRGNTIYF; cdr3_nt: TGCGCCAGCAGCCAAGAATTCGGAGGGGTTAGAGGAAACACCATATATTTT
d_call: .; v_call: TRBV6-5; clone_size: .; j_call: TRBJ1-1; cdr3_aa: CAFPMGRVGTEAFF; cdr3_nt: TGTGCCTTCCCAATGGGCAGGGTGGGCACTGAAGCTTTCTTT
d_call: .; v_call: TRBV28; clone_size: .; j_call: TRBJ1-2; cdr3_aa: CASSLLTGHVRARGYTF; cdr3_nt: TGTGCCAGCAGTTTGTTGACAGGCCATGTCCGGGCGCGAGGCTACACCTTC
d_call: .; v_call: TRBV10-3; clone_size: once; j_call: TRBJ1-3; cdr3_aa: CAISDIWGASGNTIYF; cdr3_nt: TGTGCCATCAGTGATATTTGGGGCGCCTCTGGAAACACCATATATTTT
d_call: .; v_call: TRBV5-6; clone_size: .; j_call: TRBJ2-6; cdr3_aa: CASSLESRAGANVLTF; cdr3_nt: TGTGCCAGCAGCTTGGAGTCCAGGGCCGGGGCCAACGTCCTGACTTTC
d_call: .; v_call: TRBV10-1; clone_size: .; j_call: TRBJ2-3; cdr3_aa: CASSERSGRPADTQYF; cdr3_nt: TGCGCCAGCAGTGAGAGGAGCGGCCGGCCAGCAGATACGCAGTATTTT
d_call: .; v_call: TRBV7-3; clone_size: .; j_call: TRBJ2-6; cdr3_aa: CASSPPGMGSGANVLTF; cdr3_nt: TGTGCCAGCAGCCCCCCGGGGATGGGCTCTGGGGCCAACGTCCTGACTTTC
d_call: .; v_call: TRBV10-2; clone_size: .; j_call: TRBJ2-7; cdr3_aa: CAKRVEEQYF; cdr3_nt: TGCGCCAAACGGGTGGAGGAGCAGTACTTC
d_call: .; v_call: TRBV5-5; clone_size: .; j_call: TRBJ2-1; cdr3_aa: CASSPWTDRNEQFF; cdr3_nt: TGTGCCAGCAGCCCCTGGACAGACCGCAATGAGCAGTTCTTC
d_call: TRBD1; v_call: TRBV5-1; clone_size: few; j_call: TRBJ2-1; cdr3_aa: CATSRGGQLYDEQFF; cdr3_nt: TGCGCTACCAGCAGAGGGGGACAGCTCTATGATGAGCAGTTCTTC